The T cell receptor beta chain under discussion was sequenced for a study of naive and memory T cell subsets. At least ten counts were recorded for this clonotype. Its target is unknown. Ligated cDNA underwent four rounds of PCR with nested alpha and beta constant region primers and SP2. For blood and skin samples, reverse transcription used TCR alpha and beta constant primers. TCRdb reanalysed the UMI-ligation and nested PCR reads using MiXCR and keeps one entry per CDR3 protein. The sample carries 37,000 or so distinct CDR3 sequences, 9.5% to 11% recorded once. The study, taken as a whole, reports: This RNA-based method may be sensitive to activation-related transcript changes.

Stated treatment: skin biopsy from PPD injection site in Mantoux-positive individual. TCR cDNA received a 3' ligated oligonucleotide that carried a UMI. Cells were not sorted; total RNA input targeted about 1 to 1000 ng. The TCR comes from an adult in good health. The sample consisted of skin, taken from a tuberculin skin test site.

Here the CDR3 reads CASSPTVYSNQPQHF. In nucleotides, the CDR3 is TGTGCCAGCAGCCCGACAGTGTATAGCAATCAGCCCCAGCATTTT. The gene calls are TRBV5-5 and TRBJ1-5, with D possibly matching TRBD1 (5 bases). This CDR3 spans 15 amino acids. Germline assignment: CDR1 SGHKS and CDR2 YYEKEE (reference sequence). V was pared by 4 bases and J by 0 bases, with 11 bases between.